The next 2 T cell receptor beta chains were all read from a single sample in a study of blood T cells in healthy people across ages. Primers used in a second PCR of roughly 6 to 11 cycles were a sample-barcoded 5' primer and a J-beta primer mix. One entry per CDR3 protein, called by TCRdb with MiXCR from the 5' RACE reads. The repertoire holds about 630,000 distinct CDR3 sequences, with under 25% as singletons. Sequencing was done on a sample of blood. The receptor set was obtained from a man between 70 and 80 years old in good health.

In this sample, this clonotype turned up a few times. The genes are TRBV11-2 and TRBJ1-5; D gene uncertain. The CDR3 length is 15 residues. Trimming took 1 base from V and 6 from J, leaving 13 bases between them. Germline loops: CDR1 SGHAT, CDR2 FQNNGV. CDR3 nucleotide sequence: TGTGCCAGCAGCTTAGGGGGAGTCGACGGTCAGCCCCAGCATTTT. Residues: CASSLGGVDGQPQHF.

The gene calls are TRBV6-2 or TRBV6-3 and TRBJ2-2, with 9 positions matching TRBD1. With V trimmed by 4 bases and J by 4 bases, 4 bases remained unmatched. CDR1 MNHEY and CDR2 SVGEGT come from the germline V gene. The length of the CDR3 is 15 residues. The CDR3 coding sequence is TGTGCCAGCAGTTCGACAGGGGGAAGCACCGGGGAGCTGTTTTTT. Protein product: CASSSTGGSTGELFF.